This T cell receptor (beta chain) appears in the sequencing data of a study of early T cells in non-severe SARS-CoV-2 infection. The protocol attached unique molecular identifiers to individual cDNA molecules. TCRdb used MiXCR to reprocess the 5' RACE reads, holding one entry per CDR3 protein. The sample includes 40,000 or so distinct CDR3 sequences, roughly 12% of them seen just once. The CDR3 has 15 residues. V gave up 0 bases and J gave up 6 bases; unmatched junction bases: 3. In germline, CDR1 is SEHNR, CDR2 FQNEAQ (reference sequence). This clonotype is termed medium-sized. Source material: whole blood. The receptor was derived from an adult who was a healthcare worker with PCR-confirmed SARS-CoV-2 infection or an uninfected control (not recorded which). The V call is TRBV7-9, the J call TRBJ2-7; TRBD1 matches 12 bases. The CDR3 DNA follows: TGTGCCAGCAGCTTAGCCGGGACAGGGGGCAGCGAGCAGTACTTC. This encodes CASSLAGTGGSEQYF.